These 17 T cell receptor beta chains came from one sample sequenced in a study of monozygotic twins with inflammatory bowel disease (dated by TCRdb to the late 2010s). Library construction relied on 5' RACE. Reads for this sample came from an Illumina HiSeq 2500. After the reads were reprocessed by TCRdb, one entry was made per CDR3 protein sequence, with no DNA. The record for this sample contains some 210,000 distinct CDR3 sequences. The ten biggest clones cover approximately 1.6% of the sample. Input material: blood. The source of these receptors is a human donor with ulcerative colitis or Crohn's disease, or a healthy co-twin of an affected twin (not recorded which).

The chain couples TRBV29-1 to TRBJ1-2; TCRdb proposes TRBD1, but this gene call is untestable without DNA. CDR3 length equals 14 residues. The germline CDR1 and CDR2 sequences are SQVTM and ANQGSEA. The CDR3 spells CSAGRQGGSYGYTF.

V usage is TRBV20-1 and J usage is TRBJ1-1. The CDR3 is made up of 12 amino acids. The germline V gene has CDR1 DFQATT and CDR2 SNEGSKA (reference sequence). The CDR3 is CSAQTADTEAFF.

This CDR3 is CASSLDPPGQGSEKLFF. The V gene is TRBV5-1, the J gene TRBJ1-4; no DNA is available, so the TRBD1 call from TCRdb remains unchecked. This CDR3 region has 17 residues. Germline V gene data show CDR1 as SGHRS and CDR2 as YFSETQ. Full variable domain (outside the CDR3, taken from reference TRBV5-1 and TRBJ1-4): KAGVTQTPRYLIKTRGQQVTLSCSPISGHRSVSWYQQTPGQGLQFLFEYFSETQRNKGNFPGRFSGRQFSNSRSEMNVSTLELGDSALYLCASSLDPPGQGSEKLFFGSGTQLSVL.

The J gene is TRBJ1-2, the V gene TRBV7-9. Germline V gene data show CDR1 as SEHNR and CDR2 as FQNEAQ (reference sequence). The CDR3 totals 16 residues. The CDR3 here is CASSLVAAALGYGYTF.

The chain uses TRBV18 and TRBJ1-5; TCRdb's assignment of TRBD1 cannot be checked, as there is no DNA. CDR1 is KGHSH and CDR2 is LQKENI in the germline V gene. This CDR3 has 17 amino acids. CDR3 in amino acids: CASSPGSSDRTNQPQHF.

The rearrangement uses TRBV23-1 and TRBJ2-1; there is no DNA to check the TCRdb D call of TRBD2. TRBV23-1 is given ORF status, its function remaining uncertain. CDR3 size: 15 residues. Here the CDR3 reads CASTQMGGGRWEQFF.

This rearrangement joins TRBV20-1 to TRBJ1-5; without DNA, the TCRdb call of TRBD1 cannot be checked. This CDR3 contains 18 residues. The germline V gene encodes CDR1 DFQATT and CDR2 SNEGSKA (reference sequence). CDR3 sequence reads: CSARKVPRESGTNQPQHF.

CDR3 sequence reads: CASSFQGGNTEAFF. V usage is TRBV7-9 and J usage is TRBJ1-1; absent DNA, TCRdb's TRBD1 call cannot be checked. The CDR3 contains 14 residues. In germline, CDR1 is SEHNR, CDR2 FQNEAQ (reference sequence).

The rearrangement joins TRBV5-8 to TRBJ2-7. This CDR3 is 14 amino acids long. CDR1 is SGHTS and CDR2 is YDEGEE in the germline V gene. The CDR3 region is CASSFAGNSYEQYF. The whole variable domain, remainder taken from reference TRBV5-8 and TRBJ2-7, is EAGVTQSPTHLIKTRGQQATLRCSPISGHTSVYWYQQALGLGLQFLLWYDEGEERNRGNFPPRFSGRQFPNYSSELNVNALELEDSALYLCASSFAGNSYEQYFGPGTRLTVT.

The chain employs TRBV27 and TRBJ1-4; TCRdb designates TRBD1, a call that cannot be tested without DNA. CDR1 and CDR2 (germline): MNHEY, SMNVEV (reference sequence). The CDR3 consists of 15 residues. CDR3 residues: CASSFGGTGGGKLFF.

The chain links TRBV12-3 or TRBV12-4 to TRBJ2-5. The CDR3 has 14 amino acids. The CDR3 spells CASRTPGPQETQYF.

The chain recombines TRBV5-6 with TRBJ1-2; TCRdb's D gene call, TRBD1, goes unchecked for lack of DNA. The CDR3 is 13 residues long. CDR1 and CDR2 (germline): SGHDT, YYEEEE. The CDR3 region is CASSPRGLGGYTF.

This chain links TRBV12-3 or TRBV12-4 with TRBJ2-5; TCRdb gives TRBD1 as the D gene, but with no DNA this cannot be confirmed. The CDR3 runs to 13 residues. The CDR3 region is CATSPTGAETQYF.

The chain employs TRBV3-1 and TRBJ2-7; TCRdb's D call, TRBD1, is unchecked because there is no DNA. This CDR3 region has 14 residues. Germline V CDR1 and CDR2: LGHDT, YNNKEL (reference sequence). This CDR3 is CASSEGDRHYEQYF.

V gene TRBV5-1 combines with J gene TRBJ1-2. Germline assignment: CDR1 SGHRS and CDR2 YFSETQ. The length of the CDR3 is 14 residues. CDR3 protein: CASSLEGANYGYTF. The full variable domain, with the rest looked up from reference TRBV5-1 and TRBJ1-2, is KAGVTQTPRYLIKTRGQQVTLSCSPISGHRSVSWYQQTPGQGLQFLFEYFSETQRNKGNFPGRFSGRQFSNSRSEMNVSTLELGDSALYLCASSLEGANYGYTFGSGTRLTVV.

The CDR3 sequence is CASSQDNEASYGYTF. This chain connects TRBV4-1 to TRBJ1-2. This CDR3 comprises 15 residues. Germline values: CDR1 MGHRA, CDR2 YSYEKL.

J is TRBJ1-6 and V is TRBV9; TCRdb's D call, TRBD1, is unchecked because there is no DNA. The CDR3 runs 15 residues. Germline loops: CDR1 SGDLS, CDR2 YYNGEE. Here the CDR3 reads CASSGEGRSNSPLHF.